Following are 28 T cell receptor beta chains from one sample sequenced in a study of PD-1 blockade in classical Hodgkin lymphoma. Sequencing used immunoSEQ multiplex PCR; TCRdb keeps in-frame clones, though not all of them. Here the sample spans 25,000 to 35,000 clones, around 94% being singletons. Indicated time point: newly diagnosed, previously untreated cHL patient sample. The specimen was peripheral blood mononuclear cells (PBMCs). These receptor sequences come from a human donor with classical Hodgkin lymphoma.

The V and J genes are TRBV13 and TRBJ2-7; 9 bases match TRBD2. The CDR3 runs 17 residues. V lost 0 bases, J lost 0 bases, and 6 bases stayed unmatched. Germline V gives CDR1 PRHDT, CDR2 FYEKMQ (reference sequence). The CDR3 loop reads CASSLGVAGDFSYEQYF. The CDR3 nucleotides are TGTGCCAGCAGCTTAGGGGTAGCGGGGGATTTCTCCTACGAGCAGTACTTC.

The rearrangement uses TRBV6-5 and TRBJ1-6, with D uncertain. Germline V gene lookup returns CDR1 MNHEY and CDR2 SVGAGI. With 6 bases removed from V and 1 base from J, the gap between germline ends came to 7 bases. CDR3 length equals 14 residues. The CDR3 loop reads CASREGSYNSPLHF. CDR3 bases: TGTGCCAGCAGAGAGGGATCCTATAATTCACCCCTCCACTTT.

V gene TRBV7-3 combines with J gene TRBJ1-1, with a tentative D call TRBD1 (6 bases). V gave up 6 bases and J gave up 1 base, with 12 bases separating them. Germline V gives CDR1 SGHTA, CDR2 FQGTGA. The CDR3 loop spans 14 amino acids. CDR3 protein: CASSPDRWNTEAFF. CDR3 sequence (DNA): TGTGCCAGCAGTCCAGACAGGTGGAACACTGAAGCTTTCTTT.

The V gene is TRBV4-1, the J gene TRBJ2-1; D might be TRBD1 (5 bases). The V end was cut by 3 bases, the J end by 13 bases, with 16 bases between. The CDR3 spans 13 residues. Germline CDR1 reads MGHRA; CDR2 reads YSYEKL. For the CDR3, the DNA is TGCGCCAGCAGCCATCCGTGGCCAGGGAATCAGTTCTTC. Amino acid sequence: CASSHPWPGNQFF.

This clone was seen only a few times. V is TRBV2 and J is TRBJ2-3; D tentatively fits TRBD1 or TRBD2 (5 bases each). Trimming removed 5 bases from V and 7 bases from J, with 19 bases in between. The CDR3 covers 15 residues. The germline CDR1 and CDR2 sequences are SNHLY and FYNNEI. This CDR3 reads CASSPRGRISYTQYF. CDR3 DNA sequence: TGTGCCAGCAGTCCCCGGGGACGGATCTCGTATACGCAGTATTTT. Drawing the rest from reference TRBV2 and TRBJ2-3, the complete variable domain is EPEVTQTPSHQVTQMGQEVILRCVPISNHLYFYWYRQILGQKVEFLVSFYNNEISEKSEIFDDQFSVERPDGSNFTLKIRSTKLEDSAMYFCASSPRGRISYTQYFGPGTRLTVL.

This rearrangement joins TRBV28 to TRBJ1-6, with 7 bases identical to TRBD1. This CDR3 is 13 amino acids long. Germline CDR1 MDHEN, CDR2 SYDVKM. The V and J ends lost 5 bases and 9 bases, in that order; junction bases with no gene match: 4. CDR3: CASSPRQGSPLHF. The CDR3 coding sequence is TGTGCCAGCAGTCCTCGACAGGGTTCACCCCTCCACTTT.

This chain joins TRBV5-4 and TRBJ1-6; weak D call: TRBD1 (5 bases). Looked up from germline, CDR1 is SGHNT and CDR2 is YYREEE (reference sequence). Trimming removed 4 bases from V and 0 bases from J, with 11 bases in between. This CDR3 contains 16 residues. The CDR3 DNA reads TGTGCCAGCAGCCTCAGGGTGAGCTCCTATAATTCACCCCTCCACTTT. Translating gives CASSLRVSSYNSPLHF.

In nucleotides, the CDR3 is TGTGCCAGCAGCTTAAATGTTCTGAGGGGGCGGATGACCGGGGAGCTGTTTTTT. This codes for CASSLNVLRGRMTGELFF. J is TRBJ2-2 and V is TRBV7-8; 7 nucleotides align to TRBD1. Germline trimming cut 2 bases from V and 5 bases from J; bases unmatched to any gene: 14. CDR1 and CDR2 from the germline V gene are SGHVS and FQNEAQ. The CDR3 runs to 18 residues.

The chain has TRBV15 and TRBJ2-3; 9 nucleotides align to TRBD1. The V gene's germline CDR1 is LNHNV and CDR2 YYDKDF (reference sequence). The CDR3 is 16 amino acids. The J segment lost 4 bases and the V segment lost 5 bases, leaving 10 bases of the junction unmatched. The CDR3 nucleotides are TGTGCCACCAGCCGCATGGGGACAGGGTCTGCAGATACGCAGTATTTT. It codes for CATSRMGTGSADTQYF.

The chain employs TRBV2 and TRBJ2-5; TRBD2 might be the D (6 bases). Trimming pared 10 bases from V and 9 bases from J, leaving 21 bases between. This CDR3 comprises 13 residues. CDR1 SNHLY and CDR2 FYNNEI come from the germline V gene. The CDR3 coding sequence is TGTGCCACTACCCTAGGGGAGGAGGGGTCCCAGTACTTC. It encodes CATTLGEEGSQYF. The full variable domain, rest sourced from reference TRBV2 and TRBJ2-5, is EPEVTQTPSHQVTQMGQEVILRCVPISNHLYFYWYRQILGQKVEFLVSFYNNEISEKSEIFDDQFSVERPDGSNFTLKIRSTKLEDSAMYFCATTLGEEGSQYFGPGTRLLVL.

This chain joins TRBV19 and TRBJ2-3, with TRBD2 identical over 9 bases. V lost 5 bases, J lost 5 bases, and 11 bases stayed unmatched. Germline lookup yields CDR1 LNHDA and CDR2 SQIVND (reference sequence). This CDR3 comprises 16 residues. The CDR3 is CASSPRGLAGRDTQYF. The CDR3 nucleotides read TGTGCCAGTAGTCCTAGAGGGCTAGCGGGAAGAGATACGCAGTATTTT.

This chain connects TRBV4-1 to TRBJ2-7, with 12 bases fitting TRBD2. Germline lookup yields CDR1 MGHRA and CDR2 YSYEKL. Unmatched junction bases numbered 9, after V lost 3 bases and J lost 6 bases. The CDR3 consists of 16 residues. The CDR3 is CASSQTQLAGGGEQYF. CDR3 in DNA: TGCGCCAGCAGCCAGACCCAACTAGCGGGAGGTGGCGAGCAGTACTTC.

This chain connects TRBV6-4 to TRBJ2-7, with 7 bases identical to TRBD1. Per the germline V gene, CDR1 is MRHNA and CDR2 is SNTAGT. CDR3 length: 17 residues. V lost 2 bases to trimming and J lost 0 bases; unmatched junction nucleotides: 10. In DNA form, the CDR3 reads TGTGCCAGCAGTGACGCAAAGGGACAGCTTTTCTCCTACGAGCAGTACTTC. Protein: CASSDAKGQLFSYEQYF.

The chain combines TRBV29-1 with TRBJ1-1, with D tentatively TRBD1 (5 bases). Germline CDR1 and CDR2: SQVTM and ANQGSEA. The CDR3 extends over 14 amino acids. The V end lost 3 bases, the J end lost 3 bases, and 14 bases lay between the germline ends. The CDR3 DNA is TGCAGCGTTGACCTCCAGGCGGGGGACACTGAAGCTTTCTTT. Encoded protein: CSVDLQAGDTEAFF.

V and J are TRBV5-1 and TRBJ2-1; 12 nucleotides line up with TRBD2. Germline CDR1 is SGHRS and CDR2 is YFSETQ. Germline trimming cut 0 bases from V and 7 bases from J; bases unmatched to any gene: 8. CDR3 length equals 17 residues. The CDR3 protein is CASSLGTSGRWGNEQFF. CDR3 sequence (DNA): TGCGCCAGCAGCTTGGGAACTAGCGGGAGGTGGGGGAATGAGCAGTTCTTC.

This chain connects TRBV18 to TRBJ1-4, with 7 bases aligning to TRBD1. With V trimmed by 3 bases and J by 5 bases, 12 bases remained unmatched. The CDR3 is 17 residues long. In germline, CDR1 is KGHSH, CDR2 LQKENI. This CDR3 is CASSPGRGYALNEKLFF. CDR3 DNA sequence: TGTGCCAGCTCACCCGGCAGGGGGTATGCGTTAAATGAAAAACTGTTTTTT.

The rearrangement uses TRBV5-6 and TRBJ2-1, with TRBD2 matching 7 bases. Losses at the gene ends were 4 bases for V and 6 bases for J; bases not matched to a gene: 10. Per germline, CDR1 SGHDT and CDR2 YYEEEE. This CDR3 is built from 15 residues. The CDR3 DNA follows: TGTGCCAGCAGCCCTCTGGCGGGAGAAAGCAATGAGCAGTTCTTC. This codes for CASSPLAGESNEQFF.

The chain recombines TRBV5-1 with TRBJ1-2; D not certain. The CDR3 extends over 18 amino acids. Trimming removed 4 bases at V and 8 bases at J, with 30 bases between. The germline V gene encodes CDR1 SGHRS and CDR2 YFSETQ. CDR3 region: CASSETYESGRLYGGYTF. The DNA of the CDR3 is TGCGCCAGCAGCGAGACCTACGAGTCAGGCCGACTCTATGGAGGCTACACCTTC.

V gene TRBV18 combines with J gene TRBJ1-2; TRBD1 matches 7 bases. CDR1 and CDR2 from the germline V gene are KGHSH and LQKENI. V lost 2 bases, J lost 8 bases, and 17 bases stayed unmatched. The CDR3 runs to 17 residues. The CDR3 coding sequence is TGTGCCAGCTCACCAATCGCGGAGAAGGGGGCAGGAGGGGGCTACACCTTC. Residues: CASSPIAEKGAGGGYTF.

The chain joins TRBV11-2 to TRBJ2-7, with D perhaps matching TRBD2 (6 bases). CDR1 and CDR2 from the germline V gene are SGHAT and FQNNGV. The CDR3 runs to 15 residues. V shed 5 bases and J shed 5 bases, with 19 bases lying between them. This chain's CDR3 is CASSLAGTPRNEQYF. CDR3 in DNA: TGTGCCAGCAGCCTCGCGGGAACACCCCGCAACGAGCAGTACTTC.

This chain joins TRBV7-3 and TRBJ2-3, with D tentatively TRBD2 (6 bases). The CDR3 contains 15 residues. Deletions cut 2 bases from V and 0 bases from J, with 9 bases between. CDR1 and CDR2 (germline): SGHTA, FQGTGA. The CDR3 region has the DNA TGTGCCAGCAGCTTATTCGGGGGTAGCACAGATACGCAGTATTTT. Its protein product is CASSLFGGSTDTQYF.

The chain's CDR3 is CASSLVRGTDTQYF. The CDR3 nucleotides are TGCGCCAGCAGCCTGGTAAGAGGGACAGATACGCAGTATTTT. This chain connects TRBV5-1 to TRBJ2-3, with D possibly matching TRBD2 (5 bases). Deletions cut 4 bases from V and 3 bases from J, with 12 bases between. This CDR3 comprises 14 residues. Per germline, CDR1 SGHRS and CDR2 YFSETQ.

The chain uses TRBV15 and TRBJ2-2, with TRBD2 matching 7 bases. This CDR3 contains 17 residues. Trimming took 1 base from V and 6 from J; bases not matched to a gene: 11. Per the germline V gene, CDR1 is LNHNV and CDR2 is YYDKDF (reference sequence). The CDR3 is CATSRVISGLGAGELFF. The DNA of the CDR3 is TGTGCCACCAGCAGAGTTATTAGCGGGCTGGGCGCCGGGGAGCTGTTTTTT.

This clone was seen only a few times. The chain carries TRBV5-4 and TRBJ2-7; tentative D call: TRBD1 (6 bases). Germline CDR1 reads SGHNT; CDR2 reads YYREEE (reference sequence). This CDR3 has 15 amino acids. V dropped 4 bases and J dropped 0 bases, with 14 bases sitting between them. The CDR3 region has the DNA TGTGCCAGCAGCCTCGGACAGACGAGCTCCTACGAGCAGTACTTC. This encodes CASSLGQTSSYEQYF.

The J gene is TRBJ2-5, the V gene TRBV4-2; 8 bases are a match to TRBD1. In germline, CDR1 is LGHNA, CDR2 YNFKEQ. Trimming cost V 3 bases and J 4 bases; bases outside gene matches: 31. The CDR3 sequence is 23 residues long. CDR3 sequence reads: CASSHLQGGIYTGKPAAGETQYF. Here the CDR3 DNA reads TGTGCCAGCAGCCACCTACAGGGGGGAATATACACAGGGAAACCGGCGGCGGGAGAGACCCAGTACTTC.

The CDR3 here is CASSQPVGGMNTEAFF. The DNA for the CDR3 is TGCGCCAGCAGCCAACCCGTCGGCGGTATGAACACTGAAGCTTTCTTT. The genes are TRBV4-1 and TRBJ1-1, with D uncertain. CDR1 is MGHRA and CDR2 is YSYEKL in the germline V gene. The V gene lost 2 bases and the J gene lost 0 bases, with 13 bases spanning the gap. The CDR3 has 16 amino acids.

This clone is a singleton in its sample. V and J are TRBV7-8 and TRBJ2-7, with D uncertain. The germline V gene encodes CDR1 SGHVS and CDR2 FQNEAQ. V was shortened by 5 bases and J by 2 bases, with 10 bases between the two germline ends. The CDR3 spans 13 residues. The CDR3 coding sequence is TGTGCCAGCAGCATATGGGATGCCTACGAGCAGTACTTC. Its protein product is CASSIWDAYEQYF.

This clone showed up just a few times. Written as DNA, the CDR3 is TGTGCCACCCGCCCGGGGGGGCGGTACGAGCAGTACTTC. Translated: CATRPGGRYEQYF. The chain joins TRBV6-5 to TRBJ2-7; 8 bases line up with TRBD2. V lost 10 bases to trimming and J lost 4 bases; unmatched junction nucleotides: 9. The CDR3 sequence is 13 residues long. Germline V gives CDR1 MNHEY, CDR2 SVGAGI.